What follows is one T cell receptor (beta chain) and its context. Its specificity is not known. These data are taken from a study of beta chain features in type 1 diabetes. The CDR3 consists of 14 residues. From germline, CDR1 is ENHRY and CDR2 SYGVKD. Trimming removed 0 bases from V and 2 bases from J, with 5 bases in between. Study-level points and caveats: Compared with healthy donors, patients appeared to share more similar naive, central memory and regulatory TCRB repertoires. TCRB CDR3 length was moderately but significantly reduced in all four CD4+ subsets of Type 1 diabetes patients.

Of the isolated RNA, all was reverse transcribed, and so the sequenced material was expressed TCRB transcripts. Assay used: immunoSEQ multiplex PCR; TCRdb lists only in-frame clones, some missing. This sample yields 140,000 to 150,000 clones, of which about 13% are seen a single time; 1.3% belongs to the top ten. The chain recombines TRBV10-3 with TRBJ1-5; D is perhaps TRBD1 (5 bases). The sequencing sample was made of central memory CD4+ T cells from blood. This receptor was obtained from a man aged 18 to 30 with type 1 diabetes. Here the CDR3 reads CAISESGGNQPQHF. The CDR3 DNA is TGTGCCATCAGTGAGTCGGGGGGCAATCAGCCCCAGCATTTT.